These T cell receptor beta chains were read from a single sample in a study of cytomegalovirus exposure and HLA in healthy donors. Assay: immunoSEQ multiplex PCR; the TCRdb copy retains only in-frame clones and omits some. Of about 94,000 clones detected, about four fifths appear once; the ten largest clones hold 10%. Sequenced input: PBMCs. These receptors came from a human donor in good health. CDR3s include the opening cysteine and the closing phenylalanine or tryptophan. A D gene is named only where the DNA matches it firmly. The listing skips clone size in some rows; elsewhere it reads once, few, many or a size class.

j_gene: TRBJ2-1; v_gene: TRBV28; d_gene: TRBD2; abundance: -; CDR3aa: CASSSKGLARADEQFF; CDR3nt: TGTGCCAGCAGTTCCAAGGGACTAGCGAGGGCAGATGAGCAGTTCTTC
j_gene: TRBJ1-4; v_gene: TRBV6-5; d_gene: -; abundance: -; CDR3aa: CASSWGGGGTNEKLFF; CDR3nt: TGTGCCAGCAGTTGGGGCGGGGGTGGAACTAATGAAAAACTGTTTTTT
j_gene: TRBJ1-2; v_gene: TRBV19; d_gene: -; abundance: -; CDR3aa: CASSIDQGFYGYTF; CDR3nt: TGTGCCAGTAGTATAGACCAGGGTTTCTATGGCTACACCTTC
j_gene: TRBJ2-3; v_gene: TRBV29-1; d_gene: -; abundance: -; CDR3aa: CSVGDNTDTQYF; CDR3nt: TGCAGCGTTGGGGACAACACAGATACGCAGTATTTT
j_gene: TRBJ2-1; v_gene: TRBV7-2; d_gene: -; abundance: -; CDR3aa: CASSRRGYNEQFF; CDR3nt: TGTGCCAGCAGCCGACGGGGTTACAATGAGCAGTTCTTC
j_gene: TRBJ2-5; v_gene: TRBV30; d_gene: -; abundance: -; CDR3aa: CACDRSGETQYF; CDR3nt: TGTGCCTGCGATAGATCGGGGGAGACCCAGTACTTC
j_gene: TRBJ2-2; v_gene: TRBV2; d_gene: -; abundance: -; CDR3aa: CASSDPGERLTGELFF; CDR3nt: TGTGCCAGCAGTGATCCGGGGGAGCGACTTACCGGGGAGCTGTTTTTT
j_gene: TRBJ2-7; v_gene: TRBV5-1; d_gene: TRBD2; abundance: -; CDR3aa: CASSLSAGAGEQYF; CDR3nt: TGCGCCAGCAGCTTATCAGCGGGGGCGGGGGAGCAGTACTTC
j_gene: TRBJ2-5; v_gene: TRBV6-5; d_gene: TRBD1; abundance: -; CDR3aa: CASTNNRGPQETQYF; CDR3nt: TGTGCCAGCACAAACAACAGGGGCCCCCAAGAGACCCAGTACTTC
j_gene: TRBJ2-7; v_gene: TRBV2; d_gene: -; abundance: -; CDR3aa: CASSERGLDAYEQYF; CDR3nt: TGTGCCAGCAGTGAAAGGGGGTTGGATGCCTACGAGCAGTACTTC
j_gene: TRBJ2-3; v_gene: TRBV5-1; d_gene: -; abundance: few; CDR3aa: CASSFGTDTQYF; CDR3nt: TGCGCCAGCAGCTTCGGCACAGATACGCAGTATTTT
j_gene: TRBJ2-3; v_gene: TRBV7-2; d_gene: TRBD2; abundance: once; CDR3aa: CASRTAGGTDTQYF; CDR3nt: TGTGCCAGCAGGACCGCGGGGGGCACAGATACGCAGTATTTT
j_gene: TRBJ1-2; v_gene: TRBV2; d_gene: -; abundance: -; CDR3aa: CASSDRVYGYTF; CDR3nt: TGTGCCAGCAGTGACAGGGTGTATGGCTACACCTTC
j_gene: TRBJ2-1; v_gene: TRBV21-1; d_gene: -; abundance: -; CDR3aa: CASSKLGLAGAISSSYNEQFF; CDR3nt: TGTGCCAGCAGCAAGCTGGGACTAGCGGGAGCCATATCGAGCTCCTACAATGAGCAGTTCTTC
j_gene: TRBJ2-7; v_gene: TRBV2; d_gene: -; abundance: -; CDR3aa: CASSVTGYEQYF; CDR3nt: TGTGCCAGCAGTGTGACAGGATACGAGCAGTACTTC
j_gene: TRBJ2-6; v_gene: TRBV28; d_gene: -; abundance: -; CDR3aa: CASSFGGSGANVLTF; CDR3nt: TGTGCCAGCAGTTTCGGGGGTTCCGGGGCCAACGTCCTGACTTTC
j_gene: TRBJ2-1; v_gene: TRBV6-5; d_gene: TRBD1; abundance: -; CDR3aa: CASSYKWQGVGSEQFF; CDR3nt: TGTGCCAGCAGTTACAAATGGCAGGGGGTAGGTAGTGAGCAGTTCTTC
j_gene: TRBJ1-5; v_gene: TRBV6-6; d_gene: -; abundance: few; CDR3aa: CASKTDRNSNQPQHF; CDR3nt: TGTGCCAGCAAGACCGACAGGAATAGCAATCAGCCCCAGCATTTT
j_gene: TRBJ2-1; v_gene: TRBV5-1; d_gene: TRBD2; abundance: -; CDR3aa: CASSLGTSGGINEQFF; CDR3nt: TGCGCCAGCAGCTTGGGGACTAGCGGGGGGATCAATGAGCAGTTCTTC
j_gene: TRBJ1-1; v_gene: TRBV29-1; d_gene: TRBD1; abundance: -; CDR3aa: CSAYRGLNTEAFF; CDR3nt: TGCAGCGCTTACAGGGGCCTGAACACTGAAGCTTTCTTT
j_gene: TRBJ2-7; v_gene: TRBV6-5; d_gene: -; abundance: -; CDR3aa: CASSYSVQGPYEQYF; CDR3nt: TGTGCCAGCAGTTACTCTGTGCAGGGCCCCTACGAGCAGTACTTC
j_gene: TRBJ1-3; v_gene: TRBV9; d_gene: -; abundance: -; CDR3aa: CASSAPLYGGATPGNTIYF; CDR3nt: TGTGCCAGCAGCGCGCCCCTCTACGGGGGTGCCACCCCTGGAAACACCATATATTTT
j_gene: TRBJ2-4; v_gene: TRBV7-2; d_gene: TRBD2; abundance: -; CDR3aa: CASSLASGGQLNIQYF; CDR3nt: TGTGCCAGCAGCTTAGCTTCGGGGGGGCAATTAAACATTCAGTACTTC
j_gene: TRBJ1-2; v_gene: TRBV2; d_gene: -; abundance: -; CDR3aa: CASSESSGGKGYTF; CDR3nt: TGTGCCAGCAGTGAATCCTCCGGGGGGAAGGGCTACACCTTC
j_gene: TRBJ2-7; v_gene: TRBV21-1; d_gene: -; abundance: -; CDR3aa: CASSKAWTGQGRTEQYF; CDR3nt: TGTGCCAGCAGCAAAGCGTGGACCGGACAGGGGAGGACCGAGCAGTACTTC
j_gene: TRBJ2-7; v_gene: TRBV5-4; d_gene: TRBD1; abundance: -; CDR3aa: CASFTGDRFAGVDYEQYF; CDR3nt: TGTGCCTCTTTTACCGGGGACAGGTTCGCTGGGGTAGACTACGAGCAGTACTTC
j_gene: TRBJ1-1; v_gene: TRBV11-3; d_gene: -; abundance: -; CDR3aa: CASSLEAATEAFF; CDR3nt: TGTGCCAGCAGCTTAGAGGCTGCCACTGAAGCTTTCTTT
j_gene: TRBJ1-4; v_gene: TRBV5-1; d_gene: -; abundance: -; CDR3aa: CASSPDVGLVEKLFF; CDR3nt: TGCGCCAGCAGCCCAGACGTGGGTCTAGTCGAAAAACTGTTTTTT
j_gene: TRBJ1-1; v_gene: TRBV4-1; d_gene: -; abundance: -; CDR3aa: CASSLLGGDTEAFF; CDR3nt: TGCGCCAGCAGCCTTCTCGGAGGGGACACTGAAGCTTTCTTT
j_gene: TRBJ1-6; v_gene: TRBV6-5; d_gene: TRBD1; abundance: -; CDR3aa: CASSYGTGGIHSPLHF; CDR3nt: TGTGCCAGCAGTTACGGGACAGGGGGCATCCACTCACCCCTCCACTTT
j_gene: TRBJ1-5; v_gene: TRBV4-3; d_gene: -; abundance: -; CDR3aa: CASSLGTGGNQPQHF; CDR3nt: TGCGCCAGCAGCCTCGGGACGGGGGGAAATCAGCCCCAGCATTTT
j_gene: TRBJ2-2; v_gene: TRBV2; d_gene: TRBD2; abundance: few; CDR3aa: CASRGGSRTGELFF; CDR3nt: TGTGCCAGCAGGGGCGGGAGTAGGACCGGGGAGCTGTTTTTT
j_gene: TRBJ1-4; v_gene: TRBV7-9; d_gene: -; abundance: -; CDR3aa: CASSFPVATNEKLFF; CDR3nt: TGTGCCAGCAGCTTCCCGGTTGCAACTAATGAAAAACTGTTTTTT
j_gene: TRBJ2-1; v_gene: TRBV5-1; d_gene: TRBD1; abundance: -; CDR3aa: CASANEGQGSTGQFF; CDR3nt: TGCGCCAGCGCGAACGAGGGACAGGGGTCTACTGGGCAGTTCTTC
j_gene: TRBJ1-5; v_gene: TRBV30; d_gene: -; abundance: -; CDR3aa: CAWSGSRGPYSNQPQHF; CDR3nt: TGTGCCTGGAGTGGGAGCAGGGGCCCTTATAGCAATCAGCCCCAGCATTTT
j_gene: TRBJ1-1; v_gene: TRBV14; d_gene: -; abundance: -; CDR3aa: CASSISLGPPRTEAFF; CDR3nt: TGTGCCAGCAGCATCTCCCTAGGCCCCCCTCGGACTGAAGCTTTCTTT
j_gene: TRBJ2-7; v_gene: TRBV19; d_gene: -; abundance: few; CDR3aa: CASSISLGGFPYEQYF; CDR3nt: TGTGCCAGTAGTATCTCCCTGGGGGGATTTCCCTACGAGCAGTACTTC
j_gene: TRBJ2-2; v_gene: TRBV28; d_gene: TRBD2; abundance: -; CDR3aa: CASITVGRGELFF; CDR3nt: TGTGCCAGCATCACCGTGGGGAGGGGAGAGCTGTTTTTT
j_gene: TRBJ1-6; v_gene: TRBV13; d_gene: -; abundance: once; CDR3aa: CASSLFLSSYNSPLHF; CDR3nt: TGTGCCAGCAGCTTATTCTTGAGCTCCTATAATTCACCCCTCCACTTT
j_gene: TRBJ2-1; v_gene: TRBV7-6; d_gene: TRBD2; abundance: -; CDR3aa: CASSSPSEVRGATGEQFF; CDR3nt: TGTGCCAGCAGCTCCCCCTCGGAGGTGCGGGGGGCCACGGGCGAGCAGTTCTTC
j_gene: TRBJ2-1; v_gene: TRBV7-9; d_gene: TRBD2; abundance: once; CDR3aa: CASSFLAGSYNEQFF; CDR3nt: TGTGCCAGCAGCTTTCTAGCGGGCTCCTACAATGAGCAGTTCTTC
j_gene: TRBJ2-1; v_gene: TRBV5-1; d_gene: -; abundance: -; CDR3aa: CASSWSAGSSYNEQFF; CDR3nt: TGCGCCAGCAGCTGGTCCGCAGGCAGCTCCTACAATGAGCAGTTCTTC
j_gene: TRBJ2-7; v_gene: TRBV28; d_gene: -; abundance: -; CDR3aa: CASSLLRGIHEQYF; CDR3nt: TGTGCCAGCAGTTTATTAAGGGGGATCCACGAGCAGTACTTC
j_gene: TRBJ1-3; v_gene: TRBV10-3; d_gene: -; abundance: few; CDR3aa: CAISEYGNPGNTIYF; CDR3nt: TGTGCCATCAGTGAGTACGGGAATCCAGGAAACACCATATATTTT
j_gene: TRBJ2-7; v_gene: TRBV25-1; d_gene: TRBD2; abundance: -; CDR3aa: CASSVTSGSYEQYF; CDR3nt: TGTGCCAGCAGTGTAACTAGCGGCTCCTACGAGCAGTACTTC
j_gene: TRBJ2-1; v_gene: TRBV25-1; d_gene: -; abundance: few; CDR3aa: CASRTTHKGDNEQFF; CDR3nt: TGTGCCAGCCGAACGACCCACAAAGGGGACAATGAGCAGTTCTTC
j_gene: TRBJ2-3; v_gene: TRBV6-5; d_gene: -; abundance: -; CDR3aa: CASSGFSGSTDTQYF; CDR3nt: TGTGCCAGCAGCGGTTTTTCAGGTAGCACAGATACGCAGTATTTT
j_gene: TRBJ2-5; v_gene: TRBV7-2; d_gene: -; abundance: -; CDR3aa: CASSLQQGLSRETQYF; CDR3nt: TGTGCCAGCAGCTTGCAGCAGGGCCTTTCGAGAGAGACCCAGTACTTC
j_gene: TRBJ1-2; v_gene: TRBV30; d_gene: -; abundance: -; CDR3aa: CAWSVLGVLGYTF; CDR3nt: TGTGCCTGGAGTGTACTAGGAGTCCTTGGCTACACCTTC
j_gene: TRBJ1-1; v_gene: TRBV15; d_gene: -; abundance: few; CDR3aa: CATSRDPNQGEAFF; CDR3nt: TGTGCCACCAGCAGAGATCCTAACCAGGGTGAAGCTTTCTTT
j_gene: TRBJ2-5; v_gene: TRBV19; d_gene: TRBD2; abundance: -; CDR3aa: CASSTLLARETQYF; CDR3nt: TGTGCCAGTAGTACCCTACTAGCGCGGGAGACCCAGTACTTC